The rows below give T cell receptor beta chains drawn from one sample of a study of cytomegalovirus exposure and HLA in healthy donors. The data were produced by immunoSEQ multiplex PCR, yet TCRdb's version contains in-frame clones alone and is incomplete. Of 120,000 to 150,000 clones listed, roughly 80% are singletons. The sequencing sample was made of PBMCs. The receptors stem from a woman aged 40 to 50 in good health and CMV-seropositive. Both conserved end residues are trimmed from each CDR3. Fields, in order: CDR3 length, V gene, J gene, CDR3 protein.

>12|TRBV18|TRBJ2-5
ASSGTGGQQTQY
>14|TRBV4-1|TRBJ2-5
ASSQAIQGAWETQY
>11|TRBV6-6|TRBJ1-1
ASSFREPFEAF
>10|TRBV28|TRBJ1-5
ASSSLGREGH
>12|TRBV2|TRBJ2-1
ASRWTSVNNEQF
>12|TRBV10-2|TRBJ1-2
ASSESSGYYGYT
>14|TRBV4-2|TRBJ1-1
ASSQDNRQGYTEAF
>14|TRBV7-2|TRBJ1-1
AGSQTGRRANTEAF
>14|TRBV15|TRBJ1-1
ATSRVFGGGGTEAF
>12|TRBV27|TRBJ1-5
ASRFRGVDQPQH
>14|TRBV9|TRBJ2-1
ASSVEGGGPDNEQF
>11|TRBV6-1|TRBJ1-1
ASLGAGNTEAF
>13|TRBV6-6|TRBJ2-4
ASSYSGGSENIQY
>12|TRBV5-4|TRBJ2-1
ASSAQSGLNEQF
>13|TRBV6-1|TRBJ1-1
ASSDWATVNTEAF
>14|TRBV6-1|TRBJ2-1
ASSEWASGGYNEQF
>11|TRBV30|TRBJ2-7
AWNRDSSYEQY
>12|TRBV19|.
ASSRTGGPNEQY
>12|TRBV28|TRBJ2-2
ASRVDRDTGELF
>13|TRBV7-2|TRBJ2-3
ASSLRTAATDTQY
>12|TRBV11-2|TRBJ2-5
ASSSLRTGWTQY
>14|TRBV4-2|TRBJ1-2
ASSQTPTGTGYGYT
>10|TRBV28|TRBJ1-1
ASRQVNTEAF
>13|TRBV27|TRBJ1-1
ASSPRTGLRTEAF
>13|TRBV21-1|TRBJ2-6
ASSKEHPGANVLT
>13|TRBV10-1|TRBJ2-7
ASSGTSGSPYEQY
>13|TRBV28|TRBJ2-3
ASSLSQGVVDTQY
>13|TRBV28|TRBJ1-4
ASSLPTVVDEKLF
>13|TRBV7-2|TRBJ2-7
ASSSGTSDRYEQY
>15|TRBV7-2|TRBJ2-2
ASSLGLAGPTAGELF
>12|TRBV19|TRBJ1-1
ASSIRQGNTEAF
>12|TRBV7-9|TRBJ2-7
ASSFGGAGDEQY
>13|TRBV15|TRBJ1-5
ATSRDQQTYQPQH
>10|TRBV18|TRBJ1-2
ASSGYRAGYT
>13|TRBV10-3|TRBJ1-1
AISESQDMSTEAF
>10|TRBV10-3|TRBJ2-7
AISESRYEQY
>12|TRBV7-6|TRBJ1-4
ASSLKTTNEKLF
>14|TRBV19|TRBJ1-4
ASNHRDRGQGEKLF
>17|TRBV27|TRBJ2-3
ASSLLPLAGRASTDTQY
>13|TRBV13|TRBJ2-7
ASSDAGTSSHEQY
>11|TRBV19|TRBJ2-1
ASRFRGGNEQF